The 10 T cell receptor beta chains presented below share a single source sample, sequenced in a study of T cells in Graves' hyperthyroidism and ophthalmopathy. RNA transcripts provided the source from which TCR beta CDR3 regions were amplified. The HTBI primer set was used in a first-round RT-PCR of the TCR CDR3. Via MiXCR, TCRdb re-called the multiplex PCR reads, giving one row per CDR3 protein. The sample records under 350,000 distinct CDR3 sequences, 15% to 20% being singletons. The sample comprised blood. Every receptor here comes from a woman in her forties or fifties with Graves' hyperthyroidism.

There are many counts of this clonotype. The CDR3 nucleotides read TGTGCCAGCTCACCCGTGACACCGAGTAAAGAGACCCAGTACTTC. Translated: CASSPVTPSKETQYF. The chain combines TRBV18 with TRBJ2-5; D gene unclear. CDR1 and CDR2 (germline): KGHSH, LQKENI. The CDR3 spans 15 residues. Trimming pared 3 bases from V and 3 bases from J, leaving 14 bases between.

The rearrangement joins TRBV7-9 to TRBJ2-7; D perhaps matches TRBD1 (6 bases). This CDR3 contains 12 residues. V was pared by 5 bases and J by 5 bases, with 10 bases between. Germline V gene lookup returns CDR1 SEHNR and CDR2 FQNEAQ (reference sequence). The CDR3 loop is CASSAAGDEQYV. CDR3 nucleotides: TGTGCCAGCAGCGCCGCAGGGGACGAGCAGTACGTC.

V is TRBV11-2 and J is TRBJ1-1, with 7 bases matching TRBD1. The CDR3 consists of 16 residues. With V trimmed by 5 bases and J by 0 bases, 9 bases remained unmatched. Per the germline V gene, CDR1 is SGHAT and CDR2 is FQNNGV. The CDR3 coding sequence is TGTGCCAGCAGCGGAGAGGGGGCACGAATGAACACTGAAGCTTTCTTT. It encodes CASSGEGARMNTEAFF.

The chain couples TRBV3-1 to TRBJ1-2; the D gene is possibly TRBD1 (5 bases). Germline assignment: CDR1 LGHDT and CDR2 YNNKEL (reference sequence). The V and J ends lost 4 bases and 6 bases respectively, with 18 bases between them. This CDR3 is built from 15 residues. The CDR3 region is CASSRSRGGVDGYTF. The CDR3 bases are TGTGCCAGCAGCCGATCCCGGGGGGGGGTTGATGGCTACACCTTC.

This clonotype has more than one count but fewer than ten. The rearrangement joins TRBV29-1 to TRBJ2-3; D perhaps matches TRBD2 (5 bases). There are 13 residues in the CDR3. V lost 4 bases to trimming and J lost 0 bases, with 8 bases between them. Germline CDR1 is SQVTM and CDR2 is ANQGSEA. CDR3 coding DNA: TGCAGCGTTGTAAGCGGAAGCACAGATACGCAGTATTTT. Its protein is CSVVSGSTDTQYF.

This clonotype was observed a handful of times. This chain uses TRBV30 with TRBJ2-5; a weak D match, TRBD2 (5 bases). In germline, CDR1 is GTSNPN, CDR2 SVGIG (reference sequence). The CDR3 spans 14 residues. With 4 bases removed from V and 1 base from J, the gap between germline ends came to 13 bases. The CDR3 spells CAWTNPGIQETQYF. The CDR3 DNA is TGTGCCTGGACCAACCCGGGGATCCAAGAGACCCAGTACTTC.

The genes are TRBV3-1 and TRBJ2-1; 9 bases align to TRBD2. The germline V gene has CDR1 LGHDT and CDR2 YNNKEL (reference sequence). This CDR3 is 15 amino acids long. J lost 5 bases, V lost 6 bases, and 8 bases had no gene match. CDR3 nucleotide sequence: TGTGCCAGCAGACCGGGACTAGCATCAAACAATGAGCAGTTCTTC. Translated, it gives CASRPGLASNNEQFF.

This clonotype was seen many times. This chain joins TRBV29-1 and TRBJ1-1; the match to TRBD1 covers 11 bases. Germline CDR1 SQVTM, CDR2 ANQGSEA. J gave up 5 bases and V 6 bases, and 5 bases lay outside the gene matches. The CDR3 sequence is 13 residues long. CDR3 residues: CSVLDRGQTEAFF. CDR3 bases: TGCAGCGTACTGGACAGGGGGCAGACTGAAGCTTTCTTT.

This clonotype was counted many times. This rearrangement joins TRBV7-2 to TRBJ1-5; perhaps TRBD1 as D (5 bases). CDR1 and CDR2 (germline): SGHTA, FQGNSA. V lost 4 bases, J lost 4 bases, and 11 bases lay in between. This CDR3 has 14 residues. The CDR3, as DNA: TGTGCCAGCAGCTCGACAGTCTCAAATCAGCCCCAGCATTTT. Translating gives CASSSTVSNQPQHF.

Only a few counts were recorded for this clonotype. The chain links TRBV12-3 or TRBV12-4 to TRBJ1-5; possible D gene TRBD1, 5 bases. V lost 0 bases and J 5 bases, leaving 11 bases between the germline ends. The CDR3 contains 15 residues. The CDR3 reads CASSLALGGDQPQHF. The CDR3 DNA sequence: TGTGCCAGCAGTTTAGCGCTCGGGGGGGATCAGCCCCAGCATTTT.